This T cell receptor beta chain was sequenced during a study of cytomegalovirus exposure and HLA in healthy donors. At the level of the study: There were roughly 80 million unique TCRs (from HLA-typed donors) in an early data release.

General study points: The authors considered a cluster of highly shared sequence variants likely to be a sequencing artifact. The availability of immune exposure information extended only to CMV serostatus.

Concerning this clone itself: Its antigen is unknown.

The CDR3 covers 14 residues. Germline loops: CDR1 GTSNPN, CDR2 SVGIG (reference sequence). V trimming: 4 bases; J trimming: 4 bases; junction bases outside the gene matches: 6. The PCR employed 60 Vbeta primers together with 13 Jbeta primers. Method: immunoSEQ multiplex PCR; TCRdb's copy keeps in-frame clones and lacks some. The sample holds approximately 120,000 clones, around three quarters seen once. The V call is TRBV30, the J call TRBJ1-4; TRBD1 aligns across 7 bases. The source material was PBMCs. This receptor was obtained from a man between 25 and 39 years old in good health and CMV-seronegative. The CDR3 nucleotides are TGTGCCTGGAAGACATGGGACAGTAATGAAAAACTGTTTTTT. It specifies CAWKTWDSNEKLFF.